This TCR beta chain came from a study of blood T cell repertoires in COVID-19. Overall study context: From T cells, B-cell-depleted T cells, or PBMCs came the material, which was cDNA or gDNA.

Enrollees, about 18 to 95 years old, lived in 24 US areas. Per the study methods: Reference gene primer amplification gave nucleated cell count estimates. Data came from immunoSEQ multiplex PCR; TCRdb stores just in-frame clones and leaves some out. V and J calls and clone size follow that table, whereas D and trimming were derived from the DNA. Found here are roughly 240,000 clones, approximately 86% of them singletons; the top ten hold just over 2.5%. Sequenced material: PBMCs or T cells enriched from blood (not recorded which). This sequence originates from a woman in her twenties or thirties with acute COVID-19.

The CDR3 nucleotides are TGTGCCTGGGAACCTGCTAGCGGGGGACTCACAGATACGCAGTATTTT. It codes for CAWEPASGGLTDTQYF. This chain joins TRBV30 and TRBJ2-3; TRBD2 agrees at 10 bases. The length of the CDR3 is 16 residues. Germline CDR1 is GTSNPN and CDR2 is SVGIG (reference sequence). Trimming at V came to 5 bases and at J to 2 bases, leaving 10 bases not matched to a gene.